Reported below is one TCR beta chain. This CDR3 has 15 amino acids. The ends were cut back, 6 bases at V and 1 base at J, with 14 bases in the middle. CDR1 is SGHTS, CDR2 YDEGEE, per germline. This specimen belongs to a study of blood T cell repertoires in COVID-19. Study-wide context: Samples taken during acute and convalescent COVID-19 were collected in the United States, Italy and Spain. PBMCs, B-cell-depleted T cells, or T cells provided the cDNA or gDNA that made up the material.

Per the original data handling: Amplification of reference gene primers provided the estimated nucleated cell counts. The protocol was immunoSEQ multiplex PCR, while the TCRdb copy is restricted to in-frame clones and leaves out a portion. The V and J calls and clone size come from that table; D and trimming were worked out from the DNA. This table has 100,000 to 150,000 clones, about four fifths appearing once. The sequenced sample consisted of peripheral blood. V and J are TRBV5-8 and TRBJ1-5, with a possible D match to TRBD1 (6 bases). This clonotype was obtained from a woman in her sixties or seventies with acute or convalescent COVID-19. The CDR3 DNA reads TGTGCCAGCACCCTGGGGGGGCCAAGCAATCAGCCCCAGCATTTT. This translates into CASTLGGPSNQPQHF.